This is a list of T cell receptor beta chains from one sample in a study of shared clonotypes between healthy human individuals. Sequencing was performed with immunoSEQ multiplex PCR; in TCRdb, only in-frame clones are kept and a portion is missing. The data contain 2 million to 2.5 million clones, 90% to 96% of them seen just once; the ten biggest clones take up roughly 0.13%. Sequences were obtained from naive CD4+ T cells sorted from blood. The receptors derive from a man aged 18 to 29 in good health. Each CDR3 is given with its conserved first and last residue. The order of the fields is V gene, CDR3 protein.

TRBV5-5	CASSGGTSGRGEQFF
TRBV21-1	CASSKDGGTGDFQETQYF
TRBV28	CASSFQRRGYTF
TRBV6-5	CASSYSQATRTDTQYF
TRBV2	CASVGYRGSTEAFF
TRBV4-3	CASSQGRTGIYEQYF
TRBV11-2	CASSITGRTTDTQYF
TRBV7-6	CASSGRAGGTDTQYF
TRBV2	CAGGGDGKYNSPLHF
TRBV27	CASSFGDGISPLHF
TRBV27	CASRPGGIGGTEAFF
TRBV5-1	CASSLGPGQAIYEQYF
TRBV29-1	CSVSSGITEAFF
TRBV5-6	CASSLGGDYGYTF
TRBV10-1	CASSEREKLATQYF
TRBV18	CASSRETGLAKNIQYF